This TCR beta chain was documented in a study of shared clonotypes between healthy human individuals. Germline V gives CDR1 WSHSY, CDR2 SAAADI. This CDR3 is 15 amino acids long. The ends were cut back, 8 bases at V and 4 bases at J, with 21 bases in the middle. Execution of the assay was at deep level. Assay: immunoSEQ multiplex PCR; the TCRdb copy retains only in-frame clones and omits some. The sample includes more than 400,000 clones, 70% to 80% of them seen just once. The chain recombines TRBV10-2 with TRBJ2-7; D remains ambiguous. Sample: PBMCs. This clonotype was obtained from a woman between 40 and 50 years old in good health. Some clones in this sample may be carry-over from other donors' samples. Written as DNA, the CDR3 is TGCGCCAGCGCCCCCCATGGAGTTAACCTTTACGAGCAGTACTTC. Its translation is CASAPHGVNLYEQYF.